The source of this T cell receptor beta chain is a study of CD4 T cells in relation to SARS-CoV-2 and coronaviruses. Across the whole study: Negative control cultures got HIV-1 Nef peptides or no peptide. General study findings and limits: In around 63% of donors, memory CD4+ clonotypes crossrecognized SARS-CoV-2 and at least one common cold coronavirus spike.

Sequencing was performed with immunoSEQ multiplex PCR; in TCRdb, only in-frame clones are kept and a portion is missing. The data hold around 22,000 clones, with about four fifths observed a single time. The CDR3 runs to 12 residues. Deletions cut 3 bases from V and 4 bases from J, with 9 bases between. In germline, CDR1 is DFQATT, CDR2 SNEGSKA (reference sequence). CD4+ T cells from unexposed donors were obtained before the COVID-19 pandemic (2011-2018). After about 10 days of culture, CD4+ T cells were isolated. Unexposed-donor CD4+ T cells were probed with SARS-CoV-2 S/N and four cold-coronavirus spikes, cells permitting. Cultures received half-medium IL-2 refreshes on days 3 and 7. As for this clone: Its target is not known. The same CDR3 arises from other DNA sequences in this sample as well.

The sequenced sample consisted of CD4+ T cells from PBMCs, cultured in vitro. The V and J genes are TRBV20-1 and TRBJ1-1, with D hard to call. This clonotype originated in a human donor in good health. The DNA of the CDR3 is TGCAGTGCTAGTGTGGGGAGCACTGAAGCTTTCTTT. It yields the protein CSASVGSTEAFF.